These T cell receptor beta chains were read from a single sample in a study of OX40 agonist ivuxolimab in advanced cancers. TCRdb's copy holds only in-frame clones and misses some; the assay was immunoSEQ multiplex PCR. The data show about 80,000 clones, with 85% to 90% seen just once and 10% to 15% held by the top ten. The source material was CD4+ or CD8+ T cells sorted from blood, sampled in a trial of the OX40 agonist ivuxolimab. The receptor set was obtained from an adult with an advanced solid tumor such as melanoma, head and neck, liver or kidney cancer. Each CDR3 is given with its conserved first and last residue.

CDR3aa: CASSRLARVERAGNTIYF
v_gene: TRBV4-2
j_gene: TRBJ1-3
len: 18

CDR3aa: CASSDPDTLRTPEGIQYF
v_gene: TRBV2
j_gene: TRBJ2-4
len: 18

CDR3aa: CASSISIGEAFF
v_gene: TRBV18
j_gene: TRBJ1-1
len: 12

CDR3aa: CSVEGMVAGEGETQYF
v_gene: TRBV29-1
j_gene: TRBJ2-5
len: 16

CDR3aa: CATQDRGRNTEAFF
v_gene: TRBV28
j_gene: TRBJ1-1
len: 14

CDR3aa: CAWSVRGIDGYTF
v_gene: TRBV30
j_gene: TRBJ1-2
len: 13

CDR3aa: CASSPTGVSQETQYF
v_gene: TRBV18
j_gene: TRBJ2-5
len: 15

CDR3aa: CASSTGLAGGFSGEQYF
v_gene: TRBV28
j_gene: TRBJ2-7
len: 17

CDR3aa: CASALRTGYDQPQHF
v_gene: TRBV6-1
j_gene: TRBJ1-5
len: 15

CDR3aa: CASSPSGTPQETQYF
v_gene: TRBV2
j_gene: TRBJ2-5
len: 15

CDR3aa: CATSSSALGYTF
v_gene: TRBV15
j_gene: TRBJ1-2
len: 12

CDR3aa: CASSLVGGLDTQYF
v_gene: TRBV11-3
j_gene: TRBJ2-3
len: 14

CDR3aa: CASRLSAGGPDEQYF
v_gene: TRBV6-1
j_gene: TRBJ2-7
len: 15

CDR3aa: CASITTPGQGNTGELFF
v_gene: TRBV7-8
j_gene: TRBJ2-2
len: 17

CDR3aa: CAWMGLAGGYSYEQYF
v_gene: TRBV30
j_gene: TRBJ2-7
len: 16

CDR3aa: CASSLESANSYEQYF
v_gene: TRBV4-1
j_gene: TRBJ2-7
len: 15

CDR3aa: CASSPIPSGRLDTQYF
v_gene: TRBV18
j_gene: TRBJ2-3
len: 16

CDR3aa: CASSQDVGGGYSPLHF
v_gene: TRBV4-1
j_gene: TRBJ1-6
len: 16

CDR3aa: CAWSRVGSTDTQYF
v_gene: TRBV30
j_gene: TRBJ2-3
len: 14

CDR3aa: CASSLEPPGREAYEQYF
v_gene: TRBV13
j_gene: TRBJ2-7
len: 17

CDR3aa: CASSQPTRVVFEKLFF
v_gene: TRBV4-1
j_gene: TRBJ1-4
len: 16

CDR3aa: CASSLANSGTYNEQFF
v_gene: TRBV7-7
j_gene: TRBJ2-1
len: 16

CDR3aa: CASTSFAGLTYEQYF
v_gene: TRBV4-1
j_gene: TRBJ2-7
len: 15

CDR3aa: CASSLSGRGPSRTEAFF
v_gene: TRBV27
j_gene: TRBJ1-1
len: 17

CDR3aa: CASSPRTGVDTEAFF
v_gene: TRBV18
j_gene: TRBJ1-1
len: 15

CDR3aa: CASSSDQYEQYF
v_gene: TRBV13
j_gene: TRBJ2-7
len: 12

CDR3aa: CAWSNTGGVDTGELFF
v_gene: TRBV30
j_gene: TRBJ2-2
len: 16

CDR3aa: CASRGYEQYF
v_gene: TRBV2
j_gene: TRBJ2-7
len: 10

CDR3aa: CASSLYRDRGRGEKLFF
v_gene: TRBV7-2
j_gene: TRBJ1-4
len: 17

CDR3aa: CATADRDTEAFF
v_gene: TRBV11-3
j_gene: TRBJ1-1
len: 12